This T cell receptor (beta chain) derives from a study of control samples from healthy donors and cancer patients. TCRdb's table, derived via immunoSEQ multiplex PCR, lists solely in-frame clones and lacks some. Of approximately 140,000 clones in the sample, 91% are singletons; the top ten hold about 7.6%. Germline CDR1 and CDR2: MGHRA and YSYEKL. The CDR3 contains 17 residues. The junction had 5 bases not matched to a gene; V was cut back by 3 bases and J by 0 bases. The receptor was derived from a man between 18 and 29 years old in good health. The chain is built from TRBV4-1 and TRBJ2-1; 10 bases map to TRBD1. The specimen was blood. The CDR3 sequence is CASSHPWTGGSYNEQFF. Written as DNA, the CDR3 is TGCGCCAGCAGCCACCCCTGGACAGGGGGCTCCTACAATGAGCAGTTCTTC.